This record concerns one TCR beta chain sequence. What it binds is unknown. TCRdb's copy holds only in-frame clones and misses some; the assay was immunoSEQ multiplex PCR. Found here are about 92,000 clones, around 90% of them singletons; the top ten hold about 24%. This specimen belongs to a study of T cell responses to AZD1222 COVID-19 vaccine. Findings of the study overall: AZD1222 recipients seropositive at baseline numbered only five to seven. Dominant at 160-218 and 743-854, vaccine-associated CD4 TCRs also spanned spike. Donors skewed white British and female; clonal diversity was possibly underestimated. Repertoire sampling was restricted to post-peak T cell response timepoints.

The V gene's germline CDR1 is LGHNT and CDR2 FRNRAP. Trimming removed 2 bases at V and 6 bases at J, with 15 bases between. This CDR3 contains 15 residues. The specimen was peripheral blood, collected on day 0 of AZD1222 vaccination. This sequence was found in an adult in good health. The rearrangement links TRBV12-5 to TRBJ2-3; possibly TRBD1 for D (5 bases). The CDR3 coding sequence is TGTGCTAGTGGTTTGAGGGGCAGTGAAAGCGATACGCAGTATTTT. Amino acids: CASGLRGSESDTQYF.